Presented here are 25 T cell receptor beta chains from one specimen sequenced in a study of cytomegalovirus exposure and HLA in healthy donors. Primers: 60 Vbeta forward and 13 Jbeta reverse. Profiling relied on immunoSEQ multiplex PCR, and the TCRdb table lists in-frame clones only, not all of them. This repertoire shows some 120,000 clones, under 85% found once; its top ten account for 13%. The sequencing input was PBMCs. The source of these receptors is a woman between 35 and 50 years old in good health and CMV-seropositive.

This clone came up once. The chain uses TRBV5-1 and TRBJ1-1, with 7 nucleotides matching TRBD1. The CDR3 runs 13 residues. Germline V gene sequence: CDR1 SGHRS, CDR2 YFSETQ. J gave up 1 base and V 7 bases, and 4 bases lay outside the gene matches. This CDR3 is CASRRDRNTEAFF. The CDR3 DNA follows: TGCGCCAGCCGCCGGGACAGGAACACTGAAGCTTTCTTT.

The chain has TRBV2 and TRBJ2-1; TRBD2 matches at 9 bases. Germline CDR1 SNHLY, CDR2 FYNNEI. The trim removed 5 bases at V and 4 bases at J, leaving 6 bases unmatched. This CDR3 contains 15 residues. The CDR3 is CASSFLAGLYNEQFF. The CDR3 nucleotides read TGTGCCAGCAGTTTCCTAGCGGGACTTTACAATGAGCAGTTCTTC.

This clone was counted only a few times. The chain links TRBV28 to TRBJ1-2, with 7 bases matching TRBD1. The V segment lost 5 bases and the J segment 4 bases; nucleotides outside the gene matches: 10. This CDR3 has 15 amino acids. Per germline, CDR1 MDHEN and CDR2 SYDVKM. CDR3 sequence: CASSPVAGTVYGYTF. CDR3 bases: TGTGCCAGCAGTCCCGTTGCTGGGACAGTCTATGGCTACACCTTC.

The chain carries TRBV7-8 and TRBJ2-7; 8 nucleotides agree with TRBD2. CDR1 and CDR2 (germline): SGHVS, FQNEAQ. The length of the CDR3 is 14 residues. V shed 3 bases, J shed 4 bases, and the junction held 5 bases outside the gene matches. The CDR3 region is CASSFPGGGYEQYF. In DNA form, the CDR3 reads TGTGCCAGCAGCTTTCCCGGGGGGGGGTACGAGCAGTACTTC.

The chain has TRBV6-5 and TRBJ1-2; D is perhaps TRBD1 (5 bases). This CDR3 contains 14 residues. CDR1 and CDR2 (germline): MNHEY, SVGAGI. Trimming took 6 bases from V and 8 from J, leaving 19 bases between them. The DNA of the CDR3 is TGTGCCAGCAGCCGCTTCAGGGTGTTGTCCGGCTACACCTTC. Protein sequence: CASSRFRVLSGYTF.

The chain combines TRBV5-1 with TRBJ1-1, with a tentative D call TRBD1 (6 bases). Germline V gene data show CDR1 as SGHRS and CDR2 as YFSETQ. The CDR3 has 14 residues. Trimming stripped 4 bases from V and 5 bases from J, with 15 bases between. CDR3 sequence reads: CASSPSSGVTEAFF. CDR3 DNA sequence: TGCGCCAGCAGCCCAAGTTCAGGGGTTACTGAAGCTTTCTTT.

This clone is termed medium-sized (0.01 to 0.1%). The chain uses TRBV7-9 and TRBJ2-7; tentatively, D is TRBD2 (5 bases). Germline V gene data show CDR1 as SEHNR and CDR2 as FQNEAQ (reference sequence). This CDR3 is 15 amino acids long. V was cut by 5 bases and J by 4 bases, with 18 bases left in between. The CDR3 DNA is TGTGCCAGCAGCGCCCTAAGCCTTGGGGAGTACGAGCAGTACTTC. This sequence encodes CASSALSLGEYEQYF.

The rearrangement joins TRBV10-3 to TRBJ1-1; 7 positions agree with TRBD1. Germline V gene data show CDR1 as ENHRY and CDR2 as SYGVKD. J lost 3 bases, V lost 6 bases, and 10 bases had no gene match. The CDR3 loop spans 15 amino acids. CDR3 residues: CAIRTPYRGDTEAFF. The CDR3 DNA sequence: TGTGCCATCAGGACCCCATACAGGGGCGACACTGAAGCTTTCTTT.

The V and J genes are TRBV4-1 and TRBJ2-3, with 12 bases matching TRBD2. The germline CDR1 and CDR2 sequences are MGHRA and YSYEKL. This CDR3 region has 20 residues. The V and J ends lost 0 bases and 0 bases, in that order; junction bases with no gene match: 10. CDR3 sequence: CASSQDPASGRAGSTDTQYF. The CDR3 bases are TGCGCCAGCAGCCAAGATCCGGCTAGCGGGAGGGCGGGGAGCACAGATACGCAGTATTTT.

The chain couples TRBV27 to TRBJ2-3; no clear D. There are 13 residues in the CDR3. Trimming took off 2 bases at V and 4 bases at J, with 7 bases between the two ends. CDR1 MNHEY and CDR2 SMNVEV come from the germline V gene (reference sequence). The CDR3: CASSLEWSDTQYF. The CDR3 nucleotides read TGTGCCAGCAGTTTAGAGTGGTCAGATACGCAGTATTTT.

This clone has more than one count but fewer than ten. CDR3 protein: CASSLGGTNEKLFF. The DNA for the CDR3 is TGTGCCAGCAGTTTAGGAGGAACTAATGAAAAACTGTTTTTT. The chain joins TRBV28 to TRBJ1-4; D gene unclear. Trimming cost V 2 bases and J 1 base, with 5 bases left between them. The CDR3 runs to 14 residues. The germline V gene has CDR1 MDHEN and CDR2 SYDVKM.

The chain carries TRBV14 and TRBJ2-2; D call uncertain. CDR3 size: 15 residues. V dropped 0 bases and J dropped 6 bases, with 11 bases sitting between them. From germline, CDR1 is SGHDN and CDR2 FVKESK. CDR3 sequence (DNA): TGTGCCAGCAGCCAAGAATGGGCGTCCCCCGGGGAGCTGTTTTTT. It encodes CASSQEWASPGELFF.

The chain joins TRBV2 to TRBJ2-3; 8 bases are shared with TRBD2. V shed 5 bases, J shed 6 bases, and the junction held 1 base outside the gene matches. This CDR3 has 12 residues. Germline CDR1 reads SNHLY; CDR2 reads FYNNEI. The CDR3 sequence is CASSRLADTQYF. CDR3 nucleotide sequence: TGTGCCAGCAGTCGACTAGCGGATACGCAGTATTTT.

The J gene is TRBJ1-1, the V gene TRBV19; D might be TRBD1 (5 bases). V was cut by 9 bases and J by 1 base, with 15 bases left in between. The CDR3 length is 14 residues. CDR1 is LNHDA and CDR2 is SQIVND in the germline V gene (reference sequence). CDR3 DNA sequence: TGTGCCAGCACAAACGGACACTGGAACACTGAAGCTTTCTTT. It codes for CASTNGHWNTEAFF.

The V and J genes are TRBV7-6 and TRBJ2-7, with 11 bases lining up with TRBD2. CDR1 and CDR2 from the germline V gene are SGHVS and FNYEAQ. V was pared by 1 base and J by 0 bases, with 8 bases of the junction left unmatched. The CDR3 consists of 18 residues. CDR3 residues: CASSLGVAGGPFSYEQYF. The CDR3 nucleotides read TGTGCCAGCAGCTTAGGGGTAGCGGGAGGGCCGTTCTCCTACGAGCAGTACTTC.

The CDR3 loop is CASPVRWVPSNGKYQETQYF. In DNA, the CDR3 is TGCGCCAGCCCAGTCCGATGGGTCCCTAGCAACGGGAAGTACCAAGAGACCCAGTACTTC. The V and J genes are TRBV10-1 and TRBJ2-5; weak D call: TRBD2 (5 bases). This CDR3 is 20 amino acids long. From germline, CDR1 is WNHNN and CDR2 SYGVQD (reference sequence). Trimming removed 8 bases at V and 0 bases at J, with 31 bases between.

The chain uses TRBV10-3 and TRBJ2-5; 9 nucleotides match TRBD2. Per germline, CDR1 ENHRY and CDR2 SYGVKD. This CDR3 spans 13 amino acids. The J segment lost 1 base and the V segment lost 8 bases, leaving 2 bases of the junction unmatched. This CDR3 reads CAIASGTQETQYF. The CDR3 coding sequence is TGTGCCATCGCTAGCGGGACCCAAGAGACCCAGTACTTC.

V gene TRBV25-1 combines with J gene TRBJ1-1; 8 nucleotides line up with TRBD1. Germline V gene data show CDR1 as MGHDK and CDR2 as SYGVNS. The length of the CDR3 is 14 residues. J lost 6 bases, V lost 6 bases, and 9 bases had no gene match. Written as DNA, the CDR3 is TGTGCCAGCAGGAGACAGGGGTTAGAGGCTGAAGCTTTCTTT. Amino acids: CASRRQGLEAEAFF.

The chain uses TRBV11-2 and TRBJ2-7; 7 bases match TRBD2. This CDR3 comprises 15 residues. Per the germline V gene, CDR1 is SGHAT and CDR2 is FQNNGV. V was pared by 6 bases and J by 4 bases, with 12 bases of the junction left unmatched. CDR3 in amino acids: CASSSGSGMGYEQYF. CDR3 bases: TGTGCCAGCAGTTCCGGGAGCGGGATGGGTTACGAGCAGTACTTC.

This clone has only a few counts. This chain connects TRBV30 to TRBJ2-1; D is ambiguous. Trimming shortened V by 0 bases and J by 2 bases, and 14 bases separated the two germline ends. CDR1 and CDR2 (germline): GTSNPN, SVGIG (reference sequence). This CDR3 comprises 16 residues. The CDR3 sequence is CAWSVGDSATYNEQFF. The DNA of the CDR3 is TGTGCCTGGAGTGTCGGTGACTCCGCCACCTACAATGAGCAGTTCTTC.

The gene calls are TRBV5-6 and TRBJ2-3; the D is unclear. Germline V CDR1 and CDR2: SGHDT, YYEEEE. Trimming removed 6 bases from V and 5 bases from J, with 13 bases in between. The CDR3 is made up of 13 amino acids. CDR3 in DNA: TGTGCCAGCAAGGTCCTAGAGGTAGATACGCAGTATTTT. Residues: CASKVLEVDTQYF.

This clone has just a few counts. This sequence joins TRBV4-1 and TRBJ1-2; 9 positions agree with TRBD1. With V trimmed by 7 bases and J by 2 bases, 8 bases remained unmatched. This CDR3 is built from 15 residues. The germline V gene encodes CDR1 MGHRA and CDR2 YSYEKL. The DNA for the CDR3 is TGCGCCAGCAATTCCGGGACAGGGAAGAACTATGGCTACACCTTC. Translated, it gives CASNSGTGKNYGYTF.

This chain connects TRBV28 to TRBJ2-2; 8 bases are shared with TRBD1. The CDR3 has 16 amino acids. V lost 6 bases and J lost 7; bases outside the gene matches: 13. CDR1 MDHEN and CDR2 SYDVKM come from the germline V gene. CDR3 sequence: CASSALQGASGGELFF. The CDR3 DNA is TGTGCCAGCAGCGCCCTCCAGGGGGCGTCCGGCGGGGAGCTGTTTTTT. Together with reference TRBV28 and TRBJ2-2, the CDR3 gives the full variable domain: DVKVTQSSRYLVKRTGEKVFLECVQDMDHENMFWYRQDPGLGLRLIYFSYDVKMKEKGDIPEGYSVSREKKERFSLILESASTNQTSMYLCASSALQGASGGELFFGEGSRLTVL.

This clone was counted between two and nine times. The chain employs TRBV5-1 and TRBJ2-1; TRBD2 is a possible D gene (6 bases). This CDR3 has 16 residues. V was clipped by 2 bases and J by 8 bases, with 20 bases between them. CDR1 and CDR2 from the germline V gene are SGHRS and YFSETQ. CDR3 amino acids: CASSFLSGRGLDEQFF. CDR3 bases: TGCGCCAGCAGCTTTCTTAGCGGTCGCGGTTTGGATGAGCAGTTCTTC.

This clone was seen only once. The rearrangement links TRBV7-3 to TRBJ2-1, with 12 bases matching TRBD2. J gave up 6 bases and V 5 bases, and 8 bases lay outside the gene matches. Germline values: CDR1 SGHTA, CDR2 FQGTGA. The CDR3 spans 16 residues. The chain's CDR3 is CASSPPGLAGSNEQFF. DNA of the CDR3: TGTGCCAGCAGCCCGCCGGGACTAGCGGGTTCCAATGAGCAGTTCTTC.